The 24 T cell receptor beta chains given below trace back to one sample, sequenced in a study of blood T cell repertoires in COVID-19. Method: immunoSEQ multiplex PCR; TCRdb's copy keeps in-frame clones and lacks some. The sample contains about 190,000 clones, approximately 80% of which appear only once. Material for sequencing was peripheral blood. All receptors derive from a human donor in a cohort sampled during active COVID-19.

This clone has only a few counts. The rearrangement links TRBV11-2 to TRBJ2-3; TRBD2 might be the D (6 bases). V dropped 8 bases and J dropped 5 bases, with 14 bases sitting between them. Germline V lookup: CDR1 SGHAT, CDR2 FQNNGV. The CDR3 covers 13 residues. In nucleotides, the CDR3 is TGTGCCAGCCGCCTCTCGGGGGTAGATACGCAGTATTTT. Its protein is CASRLSGVDTQYF.

The chain couples TRBV18 to TRBJ2-2, with D possibly being TRBD1 (6 bases). Germline V gene data show CDR1 as KGHSH and CDR2 as LQKENI. Between the trimmed V and J ends, which lost 6 bases and 7 bases, there was a span of 21 bases. This CDR3 has 16 residues. CDR3: CASSHTHREDGGELFF. Written as DNA, the CDR3 is TGTGCCAGCTCCCATACCCACAGGGAAGATGGCGGGGAGCTGTTTTTT.

This chain connects TRBV6-5 to TRBJ1-3; D unclear. The germline V gene encodes CDR1 MNHEY and CDR2 SVGAGI. CDR3 size: 15 residues. V was trimmed by 8 bases and J by 6 bases, leaving 20 bases between them. In DNA form, the CDR3 reads TGTGCCAGCCTGCCGGGGTTTCGTAGAAAAAACACCATATATTTT. Amino acid sequence: CASLPGFRRKNTIYF.

The rearrangement joins TRBV20-1 to TRBJ1-4; D might be TRBD1 (5 bases). Per the germline V gene, CDR1 is DFQATT and CDR2 is SNEGSKA (reference sequence). This CDR3 has 14 amino acids. Trimming removed 3 bases at V and 4 bases at J, with 12 bases between. Here the CDR3 reads CSASDRLFNEKLFF. The CDR3, as DNA: TGCAGTGCTAGTGACAGACTTTTTAATGAAAAACTGTTTTTT.

Ten or more counts support this clone. The chain carries TRBV2 and TRBJ1-1, with TRBD1 matching 10 bases. The V segment lost 6 bases and the J segment 6 bases; nucleotides outside the gene matches: 7. Germline CDR1 is SNHLY and CDR2 is FYNNEI. The CDR3 has 14 amino acids. CDR3 loop: CASRTGGARAEAFF. DNA for the CDR3: TGTGCCAGCAGGACAGGGGGCGCAAGGGCTGAAGCTTTCTTT.

V gene TRBV2 combines with J gene TRBJ2-1, with 7 bases fitting TRBD1. Germline loops: CDR1 SNHLY, CDR2 FYNNEI. J lost 1 base, V lost 8 bases, and 8 bases had no gene match. This CDR3 has 15 amino acids. CDR3 in DNA: TGTGCCAGCGCCGACAGGGCATGGTCCTACAATGAGCAGTTCTTC. This codes for CASADRAWSYNEQFF.

Note on this clone: Other DNA sequences in the sample encode the same CDR3. The chain uses TRBV3-1 (or the pseudogene TRBV3-2) and TRBJ1-2; D possibly corresponds to TRBD1 (5 bases). CDR3 length: 12 residues. Trimming left V 3 bases short and J 5 bases short, with 7 bases between. Germline V gene data show CDR1 as LGHDT and CDR2 as YNNKEL (reference sequence). The CDR3 nucleotides read TGTGCCAGCAGCCAGGGACTGTATGGCTACACCTTC. As protein: CASSQGLYGYTF.

This sequence joins TRBV11-3 and TRBJ1-1, with no clear D. From germline, CDR1 is SGHNT and CDR2 YENEEA. The CDR3 is 13 amino acids. Trimming shortened V by 2 bases and J by 5 bases, and 9 bases separated the two germline ends. The DNA of the CDR3 is TGTGCCAGCAGCTTACGGGGTTGGACTGAAGCTTTCTTT. It codes for CASSLRGWTEAFF.

The CDR3 sequence is CASSLGTSGTRLAEQYF. In DNA form, the CDR3 reads TGTGCCAGCAGTCTAGGGACTAGCGGGACCCGCCTGGCCGAGCAGTACTTC. This sequence joins TRBV28 and TRBJ2-7, with 13 positions matching TRBD2. Trimming at V came to 5 bases and at J to 6 bases, leaving 13 bases not matched to a gene. This CDR3 is built from 17 residues. Germline-derived CDR1 and CDR2 are MDHEN and SYDVKM.

The chain recombines TRBV5-1 with TRBJ2-7; the match to TRBD1 covers 8 bases. This CDR3 comprises 15 residues. The germline V gene has CDR1 SGHRS and CDR2 YFSETQ. V shed 2 bases, J shed 2 bases, and the junction held 6 bases outside the gene matches. CDR3 sequence: CASSLGTGPAYEQYV. The CDR3 DNA sequence: TGCGCCAGCAGCTTAGGGACAGGCCCTGCCTACGAGCAGTACGTC.

This clone was recorded once. V usage is TRBV3-1 (or the pseudogene TRBV3-2) and J usage is TRBJ2-1; weak D call: TRBD1 (5 bases). This CDR3 has 13 amino acids. Germline V gives CDR1 LGHDT, CDR2 YNNKEL (reference sequence). V lost 5 bases and J lost 12, with 17 bases in between. In DNA, the CDR3 is TGTGCCAGCAGCAACACTCCAGGGTCCCCGCAGTTCTTC. It is translated as CASSNTPGSPQFF.

The chain employs TRBV7-5 and TRBJ1-5; the table assigns TRBD1, which was not confirmed against the DNA. TRBV7-5 is marked as a pseudogene. This CDR3 has 14 amino acids. CDR3 nucleotide sequence: TGTGCCAGAAGCTTATTCGCTCCAGATCAGCCCCAGCATTTT. Its protein product is CARSLFAPDQPQHF.

This clone was counted between two and nine times. The chain carries TRBV2 and TRBJ1-2; tentatively, D is TRBD1 (6 bases). Germline V gene sequence: CDR1 SNHLY, CDR2 FYNNEI. This CDR3 spans 15 amino acids. The ends were cut back, 4 bases at V and 4 bases at J, with 16 bases in the middle. CDR3 loop: CASSVGQGTGYGYTF. CDR3 in DNA: TGTGCCAGCAGTGTAGGGCAGGGGACGGGCTATGGCTACACCTTC.

This rearrangement joins TRBV5-4 to TRBJ2-1; D is undetermined. The V and J ends lost 1 base and 4 bases respectively, with 9 bases between them. The CDR3 runs 14 residues. Germline V gives CDR1 SGHNT, CDR2 YYREEE (reference sequence). Here the CDR3 DNA reads TGTGCCAGCAGCTTGCCATCGACTTACAATGAGCAGTTCTTC. Translation: CASSLPSTYNEQFF. The full variable domain, in which reference TRBV5-4 and TRBJ2-1 provide the parts outside the CDR3, is ETGVTQSPTHLIKTRGQQVTLRCSSQSGHNTVSWYQQALGQGPQFIFQYYREEENGRGNFPPRFSGLQFPNYSSELNVNALELDDSALYLCASSLPSTYNEQFFGPGTRLTVL.

This sequence joins TRBV28 and TRBJ1-2; no definite D call. CDR1 and CDR2 (germline): MDHEN, SYDVKM. This CDR3 spans 13 amino acids. The V and J ends lost 6 bases and 4 bases respectively, with 12 bases between them. The CDR3 DNA reads TGTGCCAGCAGCCGGACGGCGGGCTATGGCTACACCTTC. Translated: CASSRTAGYGYTF.

CDR3 coding DNA: TGTGCCAGCAGCCAAGGAACAGGAATCTTGGGTGAGCAGTTCTTC. This sequence encodes CASSQGTGILGEQFF. The gene calls are TRBV4-2 and TRBJ2-1, with D possibly matching TRBD1 (5 bases). Germline CDR1 is LGHNA and CDR2 is YNFKEQ. V gave up 1 base and J gave up 9 bases, with 16 bases separating them. This CDR3 is built from 15 residues.

The chain links TRBV14 to TRBJ2-1; 10 bases line up with TRBD2. Germline V gene lookup returns CDR1 SGHDN and CDR2 FVKESK. This CDR3 region has 18 residues. V lost 3 bases to trimming and J lost 4 bases; unmatched junction nucleotides: 12. CDR3 sequence (DNA): TGTGCCAGCAGCCATCTCCTAGCGGGAGCTCGGTCGTACAATGAGCAGTTCTTC. Protein product: CASSHLLAGARSYNEQFF.

This rearrangement joins TRBV7-9 to TRBJ1-1, with a possible D match to TRBD1 (5 bases). With 5 bases removed from V and 4 bases from J, the gap between germline ends came to 14 bases. CDR1 and CDR2 (germline): SEHNR, FQNEAQ (reference sequence). The CDR3 contains 14 residues. CDR3: CASSPQGTATEAFF. CDR3 nucleotide sequence: TGTGCCAGCAGCCCCCAGGGAACCGCCACTGAAGCTTTCTTT.

The chain has TRBV5-3 and TRBJ2-7; 8 bases fit TRBD2. TRBV5-3 is an open reading frame, and its role is uncertain. The V gene end was trimmed by 4 bases and the J gene end by 6 bases; junction bases not matched to a gene: 24. The CDR3 has 19 residues. CDR3 nucleotides: TGTGCCAGAAGCCTGGGTTTTGACGGGGGGGCCGATATTTCTTGCGAGCAGTACGTC. Protein product: CARSLGFDGGADISCEQYV.

The rearrangement joins TRBV19 to TRBJ2-7; a possible D gene is TRBD2 (6 bases). The CDR3 sequence is 14 residues long. The V end was cut by 5 bases, the J end by 0 bases, with 11 bases between. Germline V gene sequence: CDR1 LNHDA, CDR2 SQIVND (reference sequence). CDR3 coding DNA: TGTGCCAGTAGTTTTGGGGGGAGCTCCTACGAGCAGTACTTC. Translation gives CASSFGGSSYEQYF.

The chain uses TRBV18 and TRBJ1-3; D may be TRBD1 (5 bases). CDR3 size: 13 residues. The germline V gene has CDR1 KGHSH and CDR2 LQKENI. V dropped 8 bases and J dropped 4 bases, with 12 bases sitting between them. CDR3 nucleotides: TGTGCCAGCAGCGGGACGGGGGGAAACACCATATATTTT. It encodes CASSGTGGNTIYF.

The chain combines TRBV27 with TRBJ2-3, with D possibly TRBD1 on 5 matching bases. Trimming shortened V by 3 bases and J by 0 bases, and 16 bases separated the two germline ends. The CDR3 totals 17 residues. Germline V gives CDR1 MNHEY, CDR2 SMNVEV (reference sequence). CDR3: CASSLRPDTLSTDTQYF. CDR3 nucleotides: TGTGCCAGCAGTTTGCGCCCGGACACCCTAAGCACAGATACGCAGTATTTT.

The chain links TRBV10-3 to TRBJ2-7; 8 bases agree with TRBD1. V lost 3 bases to trimming and J lost 0 bases; unmatched junction nucleotides: 10. This CDR3 contains 17 residues. Looked up from germline, CDR1 is ENHRY and CDR2 is SYGVKD. The CDR3 protein is CAISDNGQGTNSYEQYF. The DNA of the CDR3 is TGTGCCATCAGTGATAACGGACAGGGTACTAACTCCTACGAGCAGTACTTC.

This chain uses TRBV6-1 with TRBJ1-2, with D possibly matching TRBD1 (6 bases). V was cut by 4 bases and J by 8 bases, with 14 bases left in between. This CDR3 comprises 13 residues. Germline V gene data show CDR1 as MNHNS and CDR2 as SASEGT. CDR3 sequence reads: CASSVADSFGYTF. The DNA of the CDR3 is TGTGCCAGCAGTGTAGCGGACAGTTTCGGCTACACCTTC.